The 9 T cell receptor beta chains given below trace back to one sample, sequenced in a study of shared clonotypes between healthy human individuals. Produced via immunoSEQ multiplex PCR; TCRdb's table is partial and in-frame only. The sample lists about 1.5 million clones, 95% to 99% occurring once. Sequencing used naive CD4+ T cells sorted from blood. Subset specified: CD45RA+ positively selected. The receptor source for this set is a man in his thirties or forties in good health.

This chain uses TRBV20-1 with TRBJ2-7; no definite D call. This CDR3 has 11 residues. Germline V CDR1 and CDR2: DFQATT, SNEGSKA (reference sequence). V was pared by 6 bases and J by 2 bases, with 8 bases between. In DNA form, the CDR3 reads TGCAGTGCCCAGGAGACCTACGAGCAGTACTTC. Its protein product is CSAQETYEQYF.

This chain links TRBV4-1 with TRBJ1-1; 10 bases are a match to TRBD1. CDR3 length equals 17 residues. Trimming cost V 4 bases and J 4 bases; bases outside gene matches: 12. The germline gives CDR1 MGHRA, CDR2 YSYEKL. CDR3 in amino acids: CASSRRQGARILTEAFF. CDR3 nucleotide sequence: TGCGCCAGCAGCCGACGACAGGGGGCGCGCATTCTCACTGAAGCTTTCTTT.

The CDR3 is CASSQRVRTDTQYF. CDR3 in DNA: TGTGCCAGCAGCCAGCGGGTCCGCACAGATACGCAGTATTTT. The chain uses TRBV4-2 and TRBJ2-3; the D gene is possibly TRBD2 (5 bases). CDR1 LGHNA and CDR2 YNFKEQ come from the germline V gene. The CDR3 runs 14 residues. V was cut by 3 bases and J by 1 base, with 8 bases left in between.

In the case of this clone: In this CDR3 the conserved last residue, phenylalanine or tryptophan, is missing, so a read error is likely. The limits of the CDR3 on the DNA are not certain, so only TCRdb's listed CDR3 is given. The V gene is TRBV4-3, the J gene TRBJ2-7; the table's D call of TRBD2 was not tested on the DNA. Germline V CDR1 and CDR2: LGHNA, YSLEER. The CDR3 adds up to 10 amino acids, both ends counted. The CDR3 spells CASSQERSAG.

Comments on this clone: Other DNA sequences from this sample encode an identical CDR3 as well. The chain carries TRBV18 and TRBJ1-1, with 10 bases lining up with TRBD1. This CDR3 has 14 residues. Germline V gene data show CDR1 as KGHSH and CDR2 as LQKENI. The junction had 1 base not matched to a gene; V was cut back by 6 bases and J by 0 bases. CDR3 residues: CASSGQGLNTEAFF. CDR3 sequence (DNA): TGTGCCAGCTCGGGACAGGGGTTGAACACTGAAGCTTTCTTT. The full variable domain, completed using reference TRBV18 and TRBJ1-1, is NAGVMQNPRHLVRRRGQEARLRCSPMKGHSHVYWYRQLPEEGLKFMVYLQKENIIDESGMPKERFSAEFPKEGPSILRIQQVVRGDSAAYFCASSGQGLNTEAFFGQGTRLTVV.

The chain is built from TRBV28 and TRBJ1-5; no firm D call. Germline V gene lookup returns CDR1 MDHEN and CDR2 SYDVKM. The CDR3 runs 13 residues. V lost 3 bases to trimming and J lost 4 bases, with 7 bases between them. The CDR3 DNA follows: TGTGCCAGCAGTTTGGCAGCGAATCAGCCCCAGCATTTT. This translates into CASSLAANQPQHF. Variable domain in full (rest from reference TRBV28 and TRBJ1-5): DVKVTQSSRYLVKRTGEKVFLECVQDMDHENMFWYRQDPGLGLRLIYFSYDVKMKEKGDIPEGYSVSREKKERFSLILESASTNQTSMYLCASSLAANQPQHFGDGTRLSIL.

V usage is TRBV21-1 and J usage is TRBJ2-7; the DNA was not compared with TRBD1, the D call given in the table. TRBV21-1 is marked as a pseudogene. CDR3 length equals 14 residues. This CDR3 reads CASSKVRDNYEQYF. CDR3 in DNA: TGTGCCAGCAGCAAAGTTAGGGACAACTACGAGCAGTACTTC.

Note on this clone: The same CDR3 arises from other DNA sequences in this sample as well. The chain couples TRBV5-1 to TRBJ2-1; D unresolved. The CDR3 length is 14 residues. The V end was cut by 1 base, the J end by 0 bases, with 5 bases between. Germline CDR1 SGHRS, CDR2 YFSETQ. The CDR3 reads CASSLQASYNEQFF. CDR3 bases: TGCGCCAGCAGCTTGCAGGCCTCCTACAATGAGCAGTTCTTC.

V is TRBV5-1 and J is TRBJ2-7; TRBD1 aligns across 12 bases. Per germline, CDR1 SGHRS and CDR2 YFSETQ. This CDR3 spans 15 amino acids. With 4 bases clipped from V and 4 bases from J, the junction kept 6 bases outside the gene matches. The CDR3 sequence: CASSIPGQGAYEQYF. CDR3 nucleotide sequence: TGCGCCAGCAGCATTCCGGGACAGGGGGCTTACGAGCAGTACTTC.